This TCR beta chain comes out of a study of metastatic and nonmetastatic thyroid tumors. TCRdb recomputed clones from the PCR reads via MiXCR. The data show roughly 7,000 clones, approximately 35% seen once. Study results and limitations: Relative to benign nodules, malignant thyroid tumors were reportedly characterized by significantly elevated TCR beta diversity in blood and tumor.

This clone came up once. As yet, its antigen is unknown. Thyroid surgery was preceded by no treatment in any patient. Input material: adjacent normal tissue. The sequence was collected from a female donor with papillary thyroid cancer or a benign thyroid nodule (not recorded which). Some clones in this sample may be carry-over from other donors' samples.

CDR3 residues: CASSSGTGYYEQYF. In nucleotides, the CDR3 is TGTGCCAGCAGCTCCGGGACAGGGTACTACGAGCAGTACTTC. The J gene is TRBJ2-7, the V gene TRBV7-9; 9 nucleotides align to TRBD1. The CDR3 is 14 residues long. Germline assignment: CDR1 SEHNR and CDR2 FQNEAQ (reference sequence). V dropped 4 bases and J dropped 3; count of bases not matched to a gene: 4.